These 16 T cell receptor beta chains were sequenced from one sample in a study of T cell responses to AZD1222 COVID-19 vaccine. TCRdb's copy holds only in-frame clones and misses some; the assay was immunoSEQ multiplex PCR. The sample contains about 140,000 clones, approximately 90% of which appear only once. The sequencing here drew on peripheral blood, taken on day 0 of AZD1222 vaccination. These receptors were collected from an adult in good health.

The V call is TRBV3-1 (or the pseudogene TRBV3-2), the J call TRBJ1-6; weak D call: TRBD1 (5 bases). Trimming removed 3 bases from V and 2 bases from J, with 23 bases in between. Looked up from germline, CDR1 is LGHDT and CDR2 is YNNKEL (reference sequence). The CDR3 is 20 residues long. CDR3 in amino acids: CASSHREPGPYSPYNSPLHF. CDR3 nucleotide sequence: TGTGCCAGCAGCCACCGCGAACCGGGACCCTATAGCCCCTATAATTCACCCCTCCACTTT.

The genes are TRBV5-1 and TRBJ1-1; D is perhaps TRBD1 (5 bases). The CDR3 has 12 amino acids. The germline CDR1 and CDR2 sequences are SGHRS and YFSETQ. V lost 4 bases and J 4 bases, leaving 8 bases between the germline ends. The CDR3 sequence: CASSLDITEAFF. The DNA of the CDR3 is TGCGCCAGCAGCCTGGACATCACTGAAGCTTTCTTT.

The J gene is TRBJ2-5, the V gene TRBV14; the D call may be TRBD1 or TRBD2 (5 bases each). The CDR3 is 17 amino acids. The V and J ends lost 4 bases and 4 bases respectively, with 22 bases between them. The germline V gene encodes CDR1 SGHDN and CDR2 FVKESK. The CDR3 region has the DNA TGTGCCAGCAGCCGGCTGTGGGGGAAGGGGTATGGAGAGACCCAGTACTTC. Its protein product is CASSRLWGKGYGETQYF.

This clone showed up just once. The chain uses TRBV30 and TRBJ1-2; D perhaps matches TRBD1 (6 bases). CDR1 GTSNPN and CDR2 SVGIG come from the germline V gene (reference sequence). The CDR3 is 12 amino acids. V was trimmed by 0 bases and J by 5 bases, leaving 7 bases between them. CDR3 coding DNA: TGTGCCTGGAGTGTAGGGGGTTATGGCTACACCTTC. Amino acids: CAWSVGGYGYTF.

Regarding this clone: Other nucleotide sequences in the sample specify the same CDR3. The CDR3 sequence: CASSESRNTEAFF. For the CDR3, the DNA is TGTGCCAGCAGTGAATCTCGGAACACTGAAGCTTTCTTT. The chain carries TRBV6-1 and TRBJ1-1; D gene uncertain. Germline lookup yields CDR1 MNHNS and CDR2 SASEGT. The CDR3 runs 13 residues. The V gene lost 2 bases and the J gene lost 1 base, with 5 bases spanning the gap.

The chain combines TRBV5-1 with TRBJ1-1; D unclear. This CDR3 comprises 13 residues. Trimming stripped 2 bases from V and 4 bases from J, with 9 bases between. The V gene's germline CDR1 is SGHRS and CDR2 YFSETQ. The CDR3 is CASSFLSGTEAFF. The DNA for the CDR3 is TGCGCCAGCAGCTTTTTAAGTGGCACTGAAGCTTTCTTT.

J is TRBJ2-3 and V is TRBV7-6; D might be TRBD2 (6 bases). The CDR3 covers 15 residues. CDR1 is SGHVS, CDR2 FNYEAQ, per germline. Trimming took off 1 base at V and 2 bases at J, with 10 bases between the two ends. CDR3 sequence: CASSLVGGITDTQYF. In DNA form, the CDR3 reads TGTGCCAGCAGCTTAGTTGGAGGGATCACAGATACGCAGTATTTT.

V usage is TRBV7-9 and J usage is TRBJ1-1; no clear D. Trimming took off 5 bases at V and 4 bases at J, with 20 bases between the two ends. The CDR3 runs 16 residues. The V gene's germline CDR1 is SEHNR and CDR2 FQNEAQ (reference sequence). The CDR3 is CASSKSSGGIATEAFF. As DNA, the CDR3 is TGTGCCAGCAGCAAATCATCCGGTGGGATTGCCACTGAAGCTTTCTTT.

The gene calls are TRBV5-1 and TRBJ1-2, with TRBD1 identical over 9 bases. Unmatched junction bases numbered 9, after V lost 4 bases and J lost 8 bases. Germline lookup yields CDR1 SGHRS and CDR2 YFSETQ. This CDR3 contains 14 residues. CDR3 sequence: CASSLDRQGVGYTF. For the CDR3, the DNA is TGCGCCAGCAGCCTCGACCGACAGGGGGTAGGCTACACCTTC.

The chain employs TRBV7-9 and TRBJ1-1, with D unresolved. The CDR3 is 12 residues long. Germline loops: CDR1 SEHNR, CDR2 FQNEAQ (reference sequence). Deletions cut 5 bases from V and 8 bases from J, with 12 bases between. CDR3 residues: CASSTRTEEAFF. CDR3 in DNA: TGTGCCAGCAGCACCCGGACGGAAGAAGCTTTCTTT.

The chain links TRBV18 to TRBJ2-7, with unresolved D. The germline gives CDR1 KGHSH, CDR2 LQKENI. V lost 5 bases, J lost 3 bases, and 14 bases lay in between. The CDR3 extends over 14 amino acids. The CDR3 protein is CASSTGEVGYEQYF. The CDR3, as DNA: TGTGCCAGCTCAACCGGAGAGGTGGGCTACGAGCAGTACTTC.

The chain recombines TRBV14 with TRBJ1-1; D gene ambiguous. Trimming pared 1 base from V and 2 bases from J, leaving 8 bases between. Per germline, CDR1 SGHDN and CDR2 FVKESK. This CDR3 comprises 14 residues. The DNA for the CDR3 is TGTGCCAGCAGCCAAGGCACATCAAACACTGAAGCTTTCTTT. The encoded protein is CASSQGTSNTEAFF.

This clone was seen only once. The J gene is TRBJ2-1, the V gene TRBV11-2; D unresolved. CDR1 and CDR2 from the germline V gene are SGHAT and FQNNGV. V was shortened by 1 base and J by 3 bases, with 13 bases between the two germline ends. The CDR3 runs to 16 residues. The CDR3 protein is CASSLVSADLYNEQFF. The CDR3 region has the DNA TGTGCCAGCAGCTTAGTTTCGGCGGATCTCTACAATGAGCAGTTCTTC.

V is TRBV3-1 (or the pseudogene TRBV3-2) and J is TRBJ2-6, with D perhaps TRBD1 or TRBD2 (5 bases each). The CDR3 totals 18 residues. V lost 3 bases, J lost 3 bases, and 18 bases lay in between. Germline CDR1 reads LGHDT; CDR2 reads YNNKEL (reference sequence). The CDR3 loop reads CASSHPGRPSVGANVLTF. Written as DNA, the CDR3 is TGTGCCAGCAGCCATCCGGGACGGCCCTCGGTTGGGGCCAACGTCCTGACTTTC.

This rearrangement joins TRBV5-1 to TRBJ1-5; D is uncertain. With 0 bases removed from V and 2 bases from J, the gap between germline ends came to 9 bases. Per germline, CDR1 SGHRS and CDR2 YFSETQ. The CDR3 has 15 residues. The CDR3 nucleotides read TGCGCCAGCAGCTTGGTTTCCGGGGGCAATCAGCCCCAGCATTTT. Amino acids: CASSLVSGGNQPQHF.

This clone was counted once. This rearrangement joins TRBV19 to TRBJ2-1, with unresolved D. Germline V gene sequence: CDR1 LNHDA, CDR2 SQIVND (reference sequence). The ends were cut back, 4 bases at V and 9 bases at J, with 13 bases in the middle. The CDR3 length is 13 residues. The CDR3 loop is CASSTRATSEQFF. CDR3 bases: TGTGCCAGTAGTACCCGGGCCACCAGTGAGCAGTTCTTC.